This TCR beta chain stems from a study of shared clonotypes between healthy human individuals. Turning to this clone: What it recognizes is unknown.

The authors ran the assay at deep level. The table came from immunoSEQ multiplex PCR; TCRdb's copy has only in-frame clones and leaves some out. Altogether 2,100,000 or so clones are present, nearly 97% being singletons, with the ten largest covering around 0.13%. Study results and caveats: Larger estimated richness was generally recorded for naive subsets relative to memory subsets.

The source of this sequence is a man aged 18-30 years in good health. Specimen: naive CD4+ T cells sorted from blood. Subset given: CD45RA+ positively selected.

This CDR3 reads CASSVAPGRGGRETDTQYF. The CDR3 region has the DNA TGTGCCAGCAGCGTAGCTCCCGGTCGGGGCGGGAGGGAGACAGATACGCAGTATTTT. The chain employs TRBV9 and TRBJ2-3; TRBD2 matches 9 bases. Germline loops: CDR1 SGDLS, CDR2 YYNGEE. The CDR3 is 19 amino acids. The V gene end was trimmed by 0 bases and the J gene end by 3 bases; junction bases not matched to a gene: 14. Together with reference TRBV9 and TRBJ2-3, the CDR3 gives the full variable domain: DSGVTQTPKHLITATGQRVTLRCSPRSGDLSVYWYQQSLDQGLQFLIQYYNGEERAKGNILERFSAQQFPDLHSELNLSSLELGDSALYFCASSVAPGRGGRETDTQYFGPGTRLTVL.